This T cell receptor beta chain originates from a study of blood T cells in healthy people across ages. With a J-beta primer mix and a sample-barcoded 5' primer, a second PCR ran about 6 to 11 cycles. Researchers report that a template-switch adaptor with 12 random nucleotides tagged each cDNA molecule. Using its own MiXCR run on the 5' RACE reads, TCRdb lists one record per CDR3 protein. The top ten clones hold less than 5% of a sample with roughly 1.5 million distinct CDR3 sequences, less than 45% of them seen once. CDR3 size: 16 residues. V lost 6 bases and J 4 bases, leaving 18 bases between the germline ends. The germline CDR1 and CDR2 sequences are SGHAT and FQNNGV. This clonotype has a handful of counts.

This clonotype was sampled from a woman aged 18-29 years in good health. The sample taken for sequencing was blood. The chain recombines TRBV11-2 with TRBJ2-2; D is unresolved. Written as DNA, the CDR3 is TGTGCCAGCAGGCCCGTGAGGAATGGGATCACCGGGGAGCTGTTTTTT. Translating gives CASRPVRNGITGELFF.